The next 12 T cell receptor beta chains were all read from a single sample in a study of human T cells and chemical hapten exposure. Time point meaning: pre-sensitization, week 0. Treatment denoted: therapeutic diphenylcyclopropenone sensitization with weekly scalp DPC. From the RACE reads, TCRdb called clonotypes with MiXCR, one entry per CDR3 protein. This table has roughly 100,000 distinct CDR3 sequences, approximately 12% appearing once. Sample: whole blood, taken in connection with sensitization to the hapten diphenylcyclopropenone (DPC). The receptors shown here come from a woman between 50 and 59 years old with alopecia areata. Some clones in this sample may be carry-over from other donors' samples.

In this sample, this clonotype turned up a few times. This chain uses TRBV12-3 or TRBV12-4 with TRBJ2-7, with D perhaps TRBD1 (6 bases). CDR3 length: 14 amino acids. The V end was cut by 5 bases, the J end by 4 bases, with 15 bases between. CDR3 nucleotide sequence: TGTGCCAGCAGTCACAGGGTAGGTTGGTACGAGCAGTACTTC. This encodes CASSHRVGWYEQYF.

Many counts were recorded for this clonotype. This chain uses TRBV7-6 with TRBJ1-1; unclear D gene. Germline CDR1 SGHVS, CDR2 FNYEAQ. The CDR3 runs to 14 residues. V was shortened by 1 base and J by 4 bases, with 10 bases between the two germline ends. This CDR3 reads CASSLVGRSTEAFF. CDR3 in DNA: TGTGCCAGCAGCTTAGTCGGGAGAAGCACTGAAGCTTTCTTT.

The chain joins TRBV28 to TRBJ1-2; unclear D gene. Germline CDR1 and CDR2: MDHEN and SYDVKM. Trimming pared 5 bases from V and 3 bases from J, leaving 7 bases between. The length of the CDR3 is 12 residues. The CDR3 DNA reads as TGTGCCAGCAGTCTAGAACACTATGGCTACACCTTC. It encodes CASSLEHYGYTF.

This clonotype was seen only a few times. The DNA for the CDR3 is TGTGCCAGCAGTAAGGGGACAGAGAGAAACACCATATATTTT. Amino acids: CASSKGTERNTIYF. This chain joins TRBV3-1 and TRBJ1-3, with TRBD1 identical over 7 bases. The CDR3 has 14 residues. V was pared by 6 bases and J by 5 bases, with 7 bases of the junction left unmatched. CDR1 is LGHDT, CDR2 YNNKEL, per germline (reference sequence).

The genes are TRBV20-1 and TRBJ2-7; 7 bases fit TRBD2. The length of the CDR3 is 14 residues. V was pared by 3 bases and J by 1 base, with 6 bases of the junction left unmatched. Germline CDR1 DFQATT, CDR2 SNEGSKA (reference sequence). In nucleotides, the CDR3 is TGCAGTGCTAGGGGGGGACTAAGGTCCTACGAGCAGTACTTC. This sequence encodes CSARGGLRSYEQYF.

This clonotype was counted only a few times. The chain links TRBV12-3 or TRBV12-4 to TRBJ1-5; weak D call: TRBD1 (6 bases). The CDR3 consists of 15 residues. V shed 5 bases and J shed 4 bases, with 15 bases lying between them. The chain's CDR3 is CASSTTGTSNQPQHF. The CDR3 DNA is TGTGCCAGCAGTACGACCGGGACATCAAATCAGCCCCAGCATTTT.

The V gene is TRBV6-1, the J gene TRBJ2-2; tentative D call: TRBD1 (6 bases). Germline loops: CDR1 MNHNS, CDR2 SASEGT. V was clipped by 7 bases and J by 5 bases, with 11 bases between them. This CDR3 has 13 residues. This CDR3 reads CASNRGGTGELFF. The CDR3 coding sequence is TGTGCCAGCAACAGAGGGGGTACCGGGGAGCTGTTTTTT.

This clonotype was counted only a few times. This chain joins TRBV11-2 and TRBJ1-3; possible D gene TRBD1, 6 bases. The CDR3 is 15 amino acids. The germline V and J ends were trimmed by 5 bases and 4 bases, with 15 bases remaining between them. Per the germline V gene, CDR1 is SGHAT and CDR2 is FQNNGV. CDR3 bases: TGTGCCAGCAGCCCCACGTGGGGGCCAGGAAACACCATATATTTT. It codes for CASSPTWGPGNTIYF.

The chain is built from TRBV11-2 and TRBJ1-1; D gene ambiguous. The CDR3 contains 13 residues. Per germline, CDR1 SGHAT and CDR2 FQNNGV. V dropped 2 bases and J dropped 1 base, with 5 bases sitting between them. The DNA for the CDR3 is TGTGCCAGCAGCTTACTTACGAACACTGAAGCTTTCTTT. Translation gives CASSLLTNTEAFF.

The V gene is TRBV6-2 or TRBV6-3, the J gene TRBJ2-3; TRBD2 agrees at 11 bases. The CDR3 is made up of 17 amino acids. CDR1 and CDR2 from the germline V gene are MNHEY and SVGEGT. V lost 6 bases to trimming and J lost 5 bases; unmatched junction nucleotides: 13. Here the CDR3 reads CASSPRIAGGPGDTQYF. Here the CDR3 DNA reads TGTGCCAGCAGCCCCCGTATAGCGGGGGGGCCGGGAGATACGCAGTATTTT.

Ten or more counts support this clonotype. The chain joins TRBV4-3 to TRBJ2-6; 10 bases match TRBD1. Trimming cost V 0 bases and J 1 base; bases outside gene matches: 9. This CDR3 region has 20 residues. Germline values: CDR1 LGHNA, CDR2 YSLEER. The CDR3 sequence is CASSQDVPGQGLSGANVLTF. CDR3 coding DNA: TGCGCCAGCAGCCAAGACGTCCCGGGACAGGGGTTATCTGGGGCCAACGTCCTGACTTTC.

The chain combines TRBV5-1 with TRBJ2-7; TRBD2 matches 7 bases. This CDR3 contains 16 residues. Unmatched junction bases numbered 8, after V lost 0 bases and J lost 2 bases. CDR1 is SGHRS, CDR2 YFSETQ, per germline. The CDR3 region is CASSLERVAGAYEQYF. As DNA, the CDR3 is TGCGCCAGCAGCTTGGAAAGGGTGGCGGGGGCCTACGAGCAGTACTTC.